Shown below are 14 T cell receptor beta chains from a single sample sequenced in a study of cytomegalovirus exposure and HLA in healthy donors. With 60 Vbeta and 13 Jbeta primers, the PCR was carried out. The method was immunoSEQ multiplex PCR; TCRdb's version includes in-frame clones alone and lacks a portion of them. The sample lists around 78,000 clones, 80% occurring once. Sample: PBMCs. These TCRs come from a male donor in good health and CMV-seronegative.

The chain recombines TRBV6-6 with TRBJ2-3; D unclear. This CDR3 spans 13 amino acids. The germline CDR1 and CDR2 sequences are MNHNY and SVGAGI (reference sequence). V dropped 2 bases and J dropped 4 bases, with 7 bases sitting between them. CDR3 sequence reads: CASSYVSADTQYF. The CDR3 DNA is TGTGCCAGCAGTTACGTATCTGCAGATACGCAGTATTTT.

CDR3 region: CASSSVGYTF. DNA for the CDR3: TGTGCCAGCAGTTCTGTTGGCTACACCTTC. V usage is TRBV2 and J usage is TRBJ1-2; no clear D gene. The CDR3 consists of 10 residues. V shed 5 bases and J shed 7 bases, with 5 bases lying between them. Germline V gives CDR1 SNHLY, CDR2 FYNNEI.

The genes are TRBV5-1 and TRBJ2-1, with a possible D match to TRBD2 (5 bases). The CDR3 is 15 amino acids. Germline loops: CDR1 SGHRS, CDR2 YFSETQ. The V end was cut by 0 bases, the J end by 5 bases, with 12 bases between. The CDR3: CASSLERVRDNEQFF. CDR3 coding DNA: TGCGCCAGCAGCTTGGAGAGGGTCCGAGACAATGAGCAGTTCTTC. The full variable domain, in which reference TRBV5-1 and TRBJ2-1 provide the parts outside the CDR3, is KAGVTQTPRYLIKTRGQQVTLSCSPISGHRSVSWYQQTPGQGLQFLFEYFSETQRNKGNFPGRFSGRQFSNSRSEMNVSTLELGDSALYLCASSLERVRDNEQFFGPGTRLTVL.

This chain joins TRBV6-1 and TRBJ2-1; D gene unclear. The CDR3 totals 13 residues. V shed 8 bases and J shed 6 bases, with 14 bases lying between them. Germline assignment: CDR1 MNHNS and CDR2 SASEGT. This CDR3 is CASQLALRNEQFF. DNA for the CDR3: TGTGCCAGCCAGTTGGCCCTCCGCAATGAGCAGTTCTTC.

The chain employs TRBV2 and TRBJ1-1; the D is unclear. CDR1 is SNHLY and CDR2 is FYNNEI in the germline V gene. This CDR3 contains 10 residues. Deletions cut 11 bases from V and 5 bases from J, with 9 bases between. CDR3 DNA sequence: TGTGCCCTCGAAGCGACTGAAGCTTTCTTT. Its translation: CALEATEAFF.

This clone was counted only a few times. The chain recombines TRBV7-6 with TRBJ2-7; 7 nucleotides match TRBD1. V was pared by 1 base and J by 0 bases, with 12 bases of the junction left unmatched. CDR3 length: 18 amino acids. Germline values: CDR1 SGHVS, CDR2 FNYEAQ. CDR3: CASSLGPPGQVYSYEQYF. CDR3 nucleotide sequence: TGTGCCAGCAGCTTAGGCCCCCCAGGACAGGTCTACTCCTACGAGCAGTACTTC.

The chain carries TRBV20-1 and TRBJ1-1; D ambiguous. This CDR3 comprises 9 residues. The V end lost 3 bases, the J end lost 7 bases, and 3 bases lay between the germline ends. CDR1 is DFQATT and CDR2 is SNEGSKA in the germline V gene (reference sequence). The CDR3 sequence is CSASGEAFF. The CDR3 bases are TGCAGTGCTAGCGGTGAAGCTTTCTTT.

The J gene is TRBJ2-5, the V gene TRBV19; D gene ambiguous. Germline V gene sequence: CDR1 LNHDA, CDR2 SQIVND (reference sequence). This CDR3 is 12 amino acids long. The V gene lost 8 bases and the J gene lost 9 bases, with 16 bases spanning the gap. Here the CDR3 reads CASGAFGVAQYF. The CDR3, as DNA: TGTGCCAGTGGCGCGTTTGGAGTGGCCCAGTACTTC.

The V and J genes are TRBV5-5 and TRBJ2-6; D remains unclear. The CDR3 runs to 15 residues. CDR1 is SGHKS, CDR2 YYEKEE, per germline (reference sequence). V lost 2 bases, J lost 1 base, and 7 bases lay in between. CDR3 amino acids: CASSFGDSGANVLTF. The CDR3 DNA follows: TGTGCCAGCAGCTTCGGAGATTCTGGGGCCAACGTCCTGACTTTC.

The chain employs TRBV5-4 and TRBJ1-5, with 7 bases identical to TRBD1. This CDR3 spans 17 amino acids. CDR1 and CDR2 from the germline V gene are SGHNT and YYREEE (reference sequence). Trimming removed 4 bases from V and 0 bases from J; junction bases left unmatched: 10. The CDR3: CASSSPKGQYSNQPQHF. CDR3 nucleotide sequence: TGTGCCAGCAGCAGCCCAAAGGGACAGTATAGCAATCAGCCCCAGCATTTT.

This clone showed up just a few times. This chain links TRBV5-5 with TRBJ1-6; 8 bases align to TRBD1. Trimming at V came to 3 bases and at J to 8 bases, leaving 7 bases not matched to a gene. The CDR3 is 15 amino acids. Per germline, CDR1 SGHKS and CDR2 YYEKEE (reference sequence). CDR3 sequence reads: CASSWTGLSDSPLHF. CDR3 DNA: TGTGCCAGCAGCTGGACAGGGCTTTCGGATTCACCCCTCCACTTT.

The V gene is TRBV9, the J gene TRBJ2-7; D perhaps matches TRBD2 (7 bases). This CDR3 is 15 amino acids long. The V end lost 3 bases, the J end lost 4 bases, and 17 bases lay between the germline ends. CDR1 and CDR2 (germline): SGDLS, YYNGEE. CDR3 DNA sequence: TGTGCCAGCAGCGAGGGGGGGACTAACCAATACGAGCAGTACTTC. This codes for CASSEGGTNQYEQYF. Variable domain in full (rest from reference TRBV9 and TRBJ2-7): DSGVTQTPKHLITATGQRVTLRCSPRSGDLSVYWYQQSLDQGLQFLIQYYNGEERAKGNILERFSAQQFPDLHSELNLSSLELGDSALYFCASSEGGTNQYEQYFGPGTRLTVT.

The rearrangement joins TRBV28 to TRBJ1-2, with 7 bases that match TRBD1. In germline, CDR1 is MDHEN, CDR2 SYDVKM. V was pared by 4 bases and J by 0 bases, with 8 bases of the junction left unmatched. The CDR3 extends over 16 amino acids. DNA for the CDR3: TGTGCCAGCAGTTCCGTTCACAGGGGCGCTAACTATGGCTACACCTTC. It is translated as CASSSVHRGANYGYTF.

V is TRBV29-1 and J is TRBJ1-2, with 7 bases that match TRBD1. V was clipped by 6 bases and J by 7 bases; unmatched bases: 5. CDR3 length: 11 residues. Germline V gene lookup returns CDR1 SQVTM and CDR2 ANQGSEA. DNA for the CDR3: TGCAGCGTCGACAGGGATGGTGGCTACACCTTC. The encoded protein is CSVDRDGGYTF.